The 20 T cell receptor beta chains listed next were all sequenced from one sample in a study of shared clonotypes between healthy human individuals. Repertoires were generated with immunoSEQ multiplex PCR, while TCRdb's copy carries only in-frame clones and drops some. The sample consists of about 2.3 million clones, under 95% of them appearing once. The sequenced sample consisted of naive CD4+ T cells from PBMCs. Noted subset: CD45RA+ positively selected. These receptors were obtained from a man aged 18 to 29 in good health. Some clones in this sample may be carry-over from other donors' samples.

Points on this clone: This CDR3 is also generated by other DNA sequences in the sample. CDR3 DNA: TGCGCCAGCAGCTCGGGGACCTACGAGCAGTACTTC. Amino acids: CASSSGTYEQYF. The chain employs TRBV5-1 and TRBJ2-7; tentatively, D is TRBD2 (5 bases). Trimming stripped 3 bases from V and 2 bases from J, with 6 bases between. The CDR3 sequence is 12 residues long. Per germline, CDR1 SGHRS and CDR2 YFSETQ.

In DNA form, the CDR3 reads TGCAGCGTTGAAGCTTCCACAGGGGGGCATTGGGGTGAGCAGTTCTTC. This translates into CSVEASTGGHWGEQFF. The chain recombines TRBV29-1 with TRBJ2-1, with 8 bases identical to TRBD1. The CDR3 contains 16 residues. Losses at the gene ends were 1 base for V and 9 bases for J; bases not matched to a gene: 14. Germline-derived CDR1 and CDR2 are SQVTM and ANQGSEA.

This sequence joins TRBV5-1 and TRBJ2-7, with 10 bases identical to TRBD2. With V trimmed by 3 bases and J by 0 bases, 18 bases remained unmatched. Per the germline V gene, CDR1 is SGHRS and CDR2 is YFSETQ. CDR3 size: 20 residues. The DNA of the CDR3 is TGCGCCAGCAGCTCTACGCAAACTAGCGGGATAATCGCGAGCTCCTACGAGCAGTACTTC. Translating it yields CASSSTQTSGIIASSYEQYF.

This clone occurred a few times. The same CDR3 also results from other DNA sequences found in this sample. This chain links TRBV28 with TRBJ1-1; D call uncertain. This CDR3 is built from 11 residues. Germline lookup yields CDR1 MDHEN and CDR2 SYDVKM. The V end lost 5 bases, the J end lost 5 bases, and 6 bases lay between the germline ends. CDR3 nucleotide sequence: TGTGCCAGCAGTCTCTCGACTGAAGCTTTCTTT. Residues: CASSLSTEAFF.

The chain combines TRBV7-2 with TRBJ1-5; no firm D call. Germline CDR1 and CDR2: SGHTA and FQGNSA. The CDR3 contains 17 residues. The ends were cut back, 1 base at V and 0 bases at J, with 13 bases in the middle. CDR3 nucleotides: TGTGCCAGCAGCTTAGGCTACGGGATCACTAGCAATCAGCCCCAGCATTTT. Residues: CASSLGYGITSNQPQHF.

This clone has only a few counts. The sample holds other DNA sequences that translate to the same CDR3. The J gene is TRBJ2-7, the V gene TRBV28; D gene unclear. CDR1 is MDHEN and CDR2 is SYDVKM in the germline V gene. Trimming pared 2 bases from V and 2 bases from J, leaving 4 bases between. This CDR3 comprises 12 residues. CDR3: CASSLLPYEQYF. CDR3 DNA sequence: TGTGCCAGCAGTTTACTCCCCTACGAGCAGTACTTC.

The V and J genes are TRBV6-5 and TRBJ2-7; D ambiguous. Trimming pared 3 bases from V and 0 bases from J, leaving 12 bases between. The CDR3 runs 15 residues. Germline CDR1 reads MNHEY; CDR2 reads SVGAGI. Here the CDR3 reads CASSYVVGDSYEQYF. For the CDR3, the DNA is TGTGCCAGCAGTTATGTGGTAGGCGACTCCTACGAGCAGTACTTC.

The chain uses TRBV4-1 and TRBJ2-7; 8 nucleotides agree with TRBD2. The junction had 10 bases not matched to a gene; V was cut back by 5 bases and J by 4 bases. The germline V gene has CDR1 MGHRA and CDR2 YSYEKL. This CDR3 is 15 amino acids long. The CDR3, as DNA: TGCGCCAGCAGCAGAGAGCGGGAGCGGGGGTACGAGCAGTACTTC. This gives the protein CASSRERERGYEQYF.

In its sample, this clone was seen once. The sample holds other DNA sequences that translate to the same CDR3. The gene calls are TRBV28 and TRBJ2-7; possible D gene TRBD1, 5 bases. Germline V gene sequence: CDR1 MDHEN, CDR2 SYDVKM. The V end lost 6 bases, the J end lost 4 bases, and 13 bases lay between the germline ends. CDR3 length: 13 residues. The CDR3 protein is CASRRGSTYEQYF. CDR3 nucleotide sequence: TGTGCCAGCAGAAGGGGATCCACATACGAGCAGTACTTC.

This clone was counted between two and nine times. The same CDR3 also results from other DNA sequences found in this sample. The V gene is TRBV9, the J gene TRBJ1-1; 7 bases map to TRBD1. The CDR3 runs 15 residues. CDR1 is SGDLS and CDR2 is YYNGEE in the germline V gene. J gave up 1 base and V 3 bases, and 6 bases lay outside the gene matches. CDR3: CASSAWGQPNTEAFF. CDR3 DNA: TGTGCCAGCAGCGCGTGGGGACAGCCGAACACTGAAGCTTTCTTT.

V usage is TRBV5-5 and J usage is TRBJ1-1; D remains unclear. Trimming took 2 bases from V and 3 from J, leaving 11 bases between them. Germline V gene data show CDR1 as SGHKS and CDR2 as YYEKEE (reference sequence). This CDR3 is built from 14 residues. CDR3 DNA: TGTGCCAGCAGCTTTAATCGAGTCGACACTGAAGCTTTCTTT. Encoded protein: CASSFNRVDTEAFF. Filled out from reference TRBV5-5 and TRBJ1-1, the complete variable domain reads DAGVTQSPTHLIKTRGQQVTLRCSPISGHKSVSWYQQVLGQGPQFIFQYYEKEERGRGNFPDRFSARQFPNYSSELNVNALLLGDSALYLCASSFNRVDTEAFFGQGTRLTVV.

The V call is TRBV4-1, the J call TRBJ1-3; D call uncertain. The length of the CDR3 is 15 residues. Trimming removed 1 base from V and 1 base from J, with 8 bases in between. Germline lookup yields CDR1 MGHRA and CDR2 YSYEKL. The chain's CDR3 is CASSQVASSGNTIYF. DNA of the CDR3: TGCGCCAGCAGCCAAGTAGCGAGTTCTGGAAACACCATATATTTT.

This clone occurred once. This sequence joins TRBV28 and TRBJ2-6; no reliable D call. CDR3 length equals 15 residues. Germline CDR1 MDHEN, CDR2 SYDVKM. V was shortened by 8 bases and J by 0 bases, with 11 bases between the two germline ends. The CDR3 nucleotides read TGTGCCAGCGCCCCCTCATACTCTGGGGCCAACGTCCTGACTTTC. As protein: CASAPSYSGANVLTF.

This chain links TRBV7-9 with TRBJ2-5, with 7 positions matching TRBD2. This CDR3 has 16 amino acids. CDR1 SEHNR and CDR2 FQNEAQ come from the germline V gene (reference sequence). The V gene end was trimmed by 4 bases and the J gene end by 4 bases; junction bases not matched to a gene: 12. The CDR3 DNA reads as TGTGCCAGCAGCTACCCGTCCGGGGGGAGGTCAGAGACCCAGTACTTC. This translates into CASSYPSGGRSETQYF.

A single count supports this clone. Additional DNA sequences in this sample encode the identical CDR3. This rearrangement joins TRBV28 to TRBJ2-2, with 7 bases aligning to TRBD2. The CDR3 is 15 residues long. Per germline, CDR1 MDHEN and CDR2 SYDVKM. V trimming: 2 bases; J trimming: 1 base; junction bases outside the gene matches: 1. In DNA form, the CDR3 reads TGTGCCAGCAGTTTAAGCGGGGTGAACACCGGGGAGCTGTTTTTT. Residues: CASSLSGVNTGELFF.

The chain combines TRBV7-8 with TRBJ2-5; 8 nucleotides line up with TRBD1. This CDR3 has 13 amino acids. The ends lost 3 bases at V and 5 bases at J; junction bases unmatched: 2. Germline loops: CDR1 SGHVS, CDR2 FQNEAQ. The DNA of the CDR3 is TGTGCCAGCAGCTTCGACAGGGGTGAGACCCAGTACTTC. It is translated as CASSFDRGETQYF.

The chain carries TRBV29-1 and TRBJ1-4; a possible D gene is TRBD1 (5 bases). The V end lost 4 bases, the J end lost 1 base, and 10 bases lay between the germline ends. Germline V gene data show CDR1 as SQVTM and CDR2 as ANQGSEA. The CDR3 sequence is 14 residues long. The CDR3 bases are TGCAGCGTTGTTGGGACCGGAACTAATGAAAAACTGTTTTTT. Encoded protein: CSVVGTGTNEKLFF.

The chain is built from TRBV7-2 and TRBJ2-1; 7 nucleotides align to TRBD2. The CDR3 is 17 residues long. After removal of 1 base from V and 5 bases from J, the junction contained 11 bases not matched to a gene. Looked up from germline, CDR1 is SGHTA and CDR2 is FQGNSA. The CDR3 loop reads CASSLGLGLVVHNEQFF. CDR3 nucleotides: TGTGCCAGCAGCTTAGGGCTTGGACTAGTTGTCCACAATGAGCAGTTCTTC.

This rearrangement joins TRBV11-2 to TRBJ2-7; no clear D. The ends were cut back, 5 bases at V and 2 bases at J, with 10 bases in the middle. Germline V CDR1 and CDR2: SGHAT, FQNNGV. This CDR3 has 13 amino acids. CDR3 bases: TGTGCCAGCAGCCCACGGCCGGCCTACGAGCAGTACTTC. This encodes CASSPRPAYEQYF.

The rearrangement links TRBV6-4 to TRBJ2-3, with 10 bases lining up with TRBD2. The CDR3 consists of 16 residues. CDR1 is MRHNA, CDR2 SNTAGT, per germline. V was clipped by 10 bases and J by 1 base; unmatched bases: 11. The chain's CDR3 is CATRLAGLGGTDTQYF. In nucleotides, the CDR3 is TGTGCCACCAGACTAGCGGGCCTGGGAGGCACAGATACGCAGTATTTT.